The entry below gives a single T cell receptor beta chain sequence along with its context. The same CDR3 also results from other DNA sequences found in this sample. Only in-frame clones appear in the TCRdb table, and some are missing; sequencing was by immunoSEQ multiplex PCR. The sample holds approximately 18,000 clones, roughly 72% seen once. The sample originates from a study of sequential checkpoint blockade in melanoma. The germline V gene encodes CDR1 MNHEY and CDR2 SVGAGI. This CDR3 contains 14 residues. V was shortened by 6 bases and J by 0 bases, with 11 bases between the two germline ends. As to treatment: randomized to nivolumab then ipilimumab (arm A) or the reverse (arm B).

The TCR originated in a human donor with melanoma. The specimen comprised CD8+ T cells sorted from blood (inferred from file names), sampled from a patient given nivolumab and ipilimumab in sequence. The chain has TRBV6-5 and TRBJ1-1, with D maybe TRBD1 (6 bases). The CDR3 DNA reads TGTGCCAGCAGCCCCAAGGGGGTGAACACTGAAGCTTTCTTT. Protein: CASSPKGVNTEAFF.